A single sample gave rise to the 28 T cell receptor beta chains below, sequenced in a study of beta chain features in type 1 diabetes. Study-wide points: For Type 1 diabetes patients, all four CD4+ subsets carried TCRB CDR3s that were moderately but significantly shorter.

Their antigen targets remain unknown. Of the isolated RNA, all was reverse transcribed, and so the sequenced material was expressed TCRB transcripts. Sequenced by immunoSEQ multiplex PCR; TCRdb stores in-frame clones only, minus some. The sample contains about 160,000 clones, around 8.4% of which appear only once. The sequenced sample was central memory CD4+ T cells from blood. All receptors come from a woman aged 18-29 years with type 1 diabetes.

This chain uses TRBV7-2 with TRBJ1-1; D is unresolved. The CDR3 has 15 amino acids. Looked up from germline, CDR1 is SGHTA and CDR2 is FQGNSA. The V end lost 1 base, the J end lost 5 bases, and 14 bases lay between the germline ends. The DNA for the CDR3 is TGTGCCAGCAGCTTAGTCACAGATCCGGGGACTGAAGCTTTCTTT. This translates into CASSLVTDPGTEAFF.

In this sample, this clone turned up a few times. The V and J genes are TRBV6-5 and TRBJ2-7, with a weak D call TRBD1 (7 bases). Germline V gene data show CDR1 as MNHEY and CDR2 as SVGAGI. CDR3 length equals 12 residues. Trimming took off 6 bases at V and 11 bases at J, with 17 bases between the two ends. The CDR3, as DNA: TGTGCCAGCAGACGAACAGGGGAGGAGGAGTACTTC. It is translated as CASRRTGEEEYF.

This clone was seen at least ten times. V gene TRBV7-9 combines with J gene TRBJ2-7; D is unresolved. Trimming took 0 bases from V and 6 from J, leaving 9 bases between them. Germline CDR1 and CDR2: SEHNR and FQNEAQ (reference sequence). The CDR3 runs 13 residues. CDR3 nucleotide sequence: TGTGCCAGCAGCTTAGCGTCGACTGGCGAGCAGTACTTC. Translation gives CASSLASTGEQYF.

This clone was counted between two and nine times. The rearrangement joins TRBV19 to TRBJ2-5, with TRBD2 as a possible D gene (5 bases). The CDR3 length is 14 residues. CDR1 is LNHDA and CDR2 is SQIVND in the germline V gene (reference sequence). The V and J ends lost 3 bases and 7 bases respectively, with 15 bases between them. CDR3 sequence (DNA): TGTGCCAGTAGTATGTCATCAGCGGCGGGGACCCAGTACTTC. Its translation is CASSMSSAAGTQYF.

In this sample, this clone turned up a few times. The genes are TRBV7-8 and TRBJ2-2; unclear D gene. The V gene's germline CDR1 is SGHVS and CDR2 FQNEAQ. V lost 2 bases, J lost 1 base, and 5 bases lay in between. The CDR3 is 14 amino acids. CDR3: CASSLTLNTGELFF. The CDR3 DNA is TGTGCCAGCAGCTTAACTCTGAACACCGGGGAGCTGTTTTTT.

This clone occurred a few times. J is TRBJ2-2 and V is TRBV5-1; D gene uncertain. V shed 3 bases and J shed 1 base, with 7 bases lying between them. Germline lookup yields CDR1 SGHRS and CDR2 YFSETQ. This CDR3 comprises 14 residues. For the CDR3, the DNA is TGCGCCAGCAGCTCGAGCCAGAACACCGGGGAGCTGTTTTTT. This sequence encodes CASSSSQNTGELFF. Using reference TRBV5-1 and TRBJ2-2 for the parts outside the CDR3, the full variable domain is KAGVTQTPRYLIKTRGQQVTLSCSPISGHRSVSWYQQTPGQGLQFLFEYFSETQRNKGNFPGRFSGRQFSNSRSEMNVSTLELGDSALYLCASSSSQNTGELFFGEGSRLTVL.

This clone was counted a few times. The chain links TRBV6-6 to TRBJ2-5; tentative D call: TRBD1 (6 bases). Germline V CDR1 and CDR2: MNHNY, SVGAGI (reference sequence). The V gene lost 6 bases and the J gene lost 3 bases, with 20 bases spanning the gap. The CDR3 spans 16 residues. The CDR3 DNA is TGTGCCAGCAGCCCCCAGGGGAACCCTCCTAAAGAGACCCAGTACTTC. Protein product: CASSPQGNPPKETQYF.

This clone was observed a handful of times. J is TRBJ2-5 and V is TRBV7-9; 9 bases map to TRBD1. Germline V lookup: CDR1 SEHNR, CDR2 FQNEAQ (reference sequence). V gave up 6 bases and J gave up 3 bases; unmatched junction bases: 11. CDR3 length: 16 residues. CDR3 DNA sequence: TGTGCCAGCAGTCCTCGTCCGGGACAGGGAGAAGAGACCCAGTACTTC. Its translation is CASSPRPGQGEETQYF.

This clone was seen only a few times. The chain uses TRBV6-5 and TRBJ1-5; D not resolved. CDR1 is MNHEY and CDR2 is SVGAGI in the germline V gene. This CDR3 spans 13 amino acids. Deletions cut 6 bases from V and 5 bases from J, with 11 bases between. The CDR3 loop is CASSPDWHQPQHF. Here the CDR3 DNA reads TGTGCCAGCAGCCCCGACTGGCATCAGCCCCAGCATTTT.

The chain is built from TRBV6-5 and TRBJ2-3; 7 bases fit TRBD1. The CDR3 sequence is 14 residues long. V dropped 6 bases and J dropped 2; count of bases not matched to a gene: 5. Per the germline V gene, CDR1 is MNHEY and CDR2 is SVGAGI. The CDR3 region is CASSRQGHTDTQYF. CDR3 bases: TGTGCCAGCAGCCGACAGGGACACACAGATACGCAGTATTTT.

This clone was seen a few times. The V gene is TRBV29-1, the J gene TRBJ1-1, with D unclear. This CDR3 has 12 residues. The V gene lost 7 bases and the J gene lost 1 base, with 10 bases spanning the gap. Germline V gene data show CDR1 as SQVTM and CDR2 as ANQGSEA. The CDR3 region has the DNA TGCAGCGGGAGTAGGTCGAACACTGAAGCTTTCTTT. The encoded protein is CSGSRSNTEAFF.

The chain has TRBV5-5 and TRBJ2-6; TRBD1 aligns across 11 bases. Germline CDR1 reads SGHKS; CDR2 reads YYEKEE (reference sequence). V dropped 4 bases and J dropped 2; count of bases not matched to a gene: 5. This CDR3 is 17 amino acids long. The CDR3 nucleotides read TGTGCCAGCAGCCCGGACAGGGGGCTAGCTGGGGCCAACGTCCTGACTTTC. Translation: CASSPDRGLAGANVLTF.

There are a few counts of this clone. This chain connects TRBV11-2 to TRBJ2-3; no clear D. The CDR3 is made up of 13 amino acids. V was shortened by 0 bases and J by 10 bases, with 11 bases between the two germline ends. CDR1 SGHAT and CDR2 FQNNGV come from the germline V gene. The CDR3 sequence: CASSLDALEAQYF. The CDR3, as DNA: TGTGCCAGCAGCTTAGATGCGTTAGAGGCGCAGTATTTT.

The chain couples TRBV28 to TRBJ2-1, with 7 bases lining up with TRBD2. J gave up 1 base and V 6 bases, and 3 bases lay outside the gene matches. The CDR3 has 14 amino acids. Germline-derived CDR1 and CDR2 are MDHEN and SYDVKM. CDR3 sequence reads: CASSNGRSYNEQFF. CDR3 nucleotides: TGTGCCAGCAGCAACGGGAGGTCCTACAATGAGCAGTTCTTC.

This chain uses TRBV5-1 with TRBJ1-1; a weak D match, TRBD1 (6 bases). The CDR3 runs to 12 residues. CDR1 and CDR2 from the germline V gene are SGHRS and YFSETQ. Trimming removed 2 bases from V and 7 bases from J, with 9 bases in between. CDR3 bases: TGCGCCAGCAGCTTACAGGGAAATGAAGCTTTCTTT. Protein product: CASSLQGNEAFF.

The J gene is TRBJ1-1, the V gene TRBV4-3; TRBD1 agrees at 7 bases. Germline loops: CDR1 LGHNA, CDR2 YSLEER. The junction had 4 bases not matched to a gene; V was cut back by 5 bases and J by 1 base. CDR3 size: 14 residues. The CDR3 region has the DNA TGCGCCAGCAGCACACGACAGGGGAACACTGAAGCTTTCTTT. This translates into CASSTRQGNTEAFF.

This clone was seen only a few times. The CDR3 DNA reads as TGCAGCGTTGGACAGGGGCTAACCGGGGAGCTGTTTTTT. Translation gives CSVGQGLTGELFF. The genes are TRBV29-1 and TRBJ2-2; 8 bases line up with TRBD1. The trim removed 4 bases at V and 5 bases at J, leaving 3 bases unmatched. The CDR3 consists of 13 residues. The germline V gene has CDR1 SQVTM and CDR2 ANQGSEA.

This clone was picked up a small number of times. The rearrangement joins TRBV2 to TRBJ1-4; 8 nucleotides line up with TRBD1. V shed 8 bases and J 8 bases; nucleotides not matched to a gene: 7. The CDR3 extends over 13 amino acids. Germline CDR1 and CDR2: SNHLY and FYNNEI. As DNA, the CDR3 is TGTGCCAGCCAGGACAGGGCAGACGAAAAACTGTTTTTT. It codes for CASQDRADEKLFF.

This clone has only a few counts. This chain links TRBV7-9 with TRBJ2-5, with D unclear. Germline V gene lookup returns CDR1 SEHNR and CDR2 FQNEAQ (reference sequence). V was trimmed by 1 base and J by 1 base, leaving 4 bases between them. This CDR3 contains 13 residues. The CDR3 coding sequence is TGTGCCAGCAGCTTAGGTCTCCAAGAGACCCAGTACTTC. Residues: CASSLGLQETQYF.

The rearrangement links TRBV5-1 to TRBJ1-5; a possible D gene is TRBD1 (6 bases). The V end lost 4 bases, the J end lost 4 bases, and 12 bases lay between the germline ends. The V gene's germline CDR1 is SGHRS and CDR2 YFSETQ. This CDR3 contains 14 residues. The CDR3: CASSPDSANQPQHF. The DNA for the CDR3 is TGCGCCAGCAGCCCGGACAGCGCAAATCAGCCCCAGCATTTT. Full variable domain (remainder filled in from reference TRBV5-1 and TRBJ1-5): KAGVTQTPRYLIKTRGQQVTLSCSPISGHRSVSWYQQTPGQGLQFLFEYFSETQRNKGNFPGRFSGRQFSNSRSEMNVSTLELGDSALYLCASSPDSANQPQHFGDGTRLSIL.

This clone was observed a few times. The chain combines TRBV9 with TRBJ2-7, with TRBD1 as a possible D gene (6 bases). V lost 4 bases and J 2 bases, leaving 7 bases between the germline ends. This CDR3 contains 12 residues. CDR1 and CDR2 (germline): SGDLS, YYNGEE. CDR3 sequence (DNA): TGTGCCAGCAGCCGGGACACCTACGAGCAGTACTTC. Protein: CASSRDTYEQYF.

This clone was counted between two and nine times. The chain is built from TRBV2 and TRBJ1-6; 9 nucleotides agree with TRBD1. V shed 6 bases and J 7 bases; nucleotides not matched to a gene: 4. Per germline, CDR1 SNHLY and CDR2 FYNNEI. The CDR3 is 14 amino acids. The CDR3 protein is CASRDRGGNSPLHF. The CDR3 DNA reads as TGTGCCAGCAGAGACAGGGGGGGGAATTCACCCCTCCACTTT.

The chain links TRBV15 to TRBJ2-1; 14 bases line up with TRBD2. J was trimmed by 8 bases and V by 2 bases; bases with no gene match: 5. Germline values: CDR1 LNHNV, CDR2 YYDKDF (reference sequence). The CDR3 is 16 residues long. The CDR3 DNA is TGTGCCACCAGCAGATCGGGACTAGCGGGAGTGGATGAGCAGTTCTTC. This translates into CATSRSGLAGVDEQFF.

This clone has just a few counts. J is TRBJ1-5 and V is TRBV4-2, with no clear D. This CDR3 has 15 amino acids. V lost 4 bases and J 5 bases, leaving 15 bases between the germline ends. The germline V gene encodes CDR1 LGHNA and CDR2 YNFKEQ. This CDR3 reads CASSPKFVADQPQHF. As DNA, the CDR3 is TGTGCCAGCAGCCCAAAATTTGTGGCAGATCAGCCCCAGCATTTT.

The V gene is TRBV28, the J gene TRBJ2-5; 8 nucleotides match TRBD2. The junction had 4 bases not matched to a gene; V was cut back by 5 bases and J by 2 bases. The CDR3 extends over 14 amino acids. Germline values: CDR1 MDHEN, CDR2 SYDVKM. CDR3 bases: TGTGCCAGCAGTCCCGGGACTAGACAAGAGACCCAGTACTTC. It codes for CASSPGTRQETQYF. Drawing the rest from reference TRBV28 and TRBJ2-5, the complete variable domain is DVKVTQSSRYLVKRTGEKVFLECVQDMDHENMFWYRQDPGLGLRLIYFSYDVKMKEKGDIPEGYSVSREKKERFSLILESASTNQTSMYLCASSPGTRQETQYFGPGTRLLVL.

The V and J genes are TRBV29-1 and TRBJ2-1; tentatively, D is TRBD1 (7 bases). Germline-derived CDR1 and CDR2 are SQVTM and ANQGSEA. The V and J ends lost 7 bases and 4 bases respectively, with 20 bases between them. The CDR3 is made up of 15 amino acids. Here the CDR3 reads CSAGRGIAEYNEQFF. The CDR3 region has the DNA TGCAGCGCCGGCAGGGGGATAGCGGAATACAATGAGCAGTTCTTC.

The V gene is TRBV18, the J gene TRBJ2-7; TRBD2 agrees at 9 bases. The trim removed 5 bases at V and 0 bases at J, leaving 5 bases unmatched. The CDR3 is 15 residues long. CDR1 is KGHSH, CDR2 LQKENI, per germline. CDR3 in DNA: TGTGCCAGCTCAGAGGGACTAGCCGACTCCTACGAGCAGTACTTC. Translation: CASSEGLADSYEQYF.

The genes are TRBV7-9 and TRBJ2-3, with TRBD2 identical over 11 bases. The CDR3 consists of 17 residues. Trimming removed 2 bases from V and 0 bases from J; junction bases left unmatched: 4. The germline V gene has CDR1 SEHNR and CDR2 FQNEAQ (reference sequence). The CDR3: CASSLRTSGSSTDTQYF. The DNA for the CDR3 is TGTGCCAGCAGCTTAAGAACTAGCGGGAGCAGCACAGATACGCAGTATTTT.